The next 30 T cell receptor beta chains were all read from a single sample in a study of T cell responses to AZD1222 COVID-19 vaccine. Sequenced by immunoSEQ multiplex PCR; TCRdb stores in-frame clones only, minus some. The sample consists of around 140,000 clones, more than 70% of them appearing once. The sequencing used peripheral blood, collected 28 days after the second AZD1222 dose. The receptors originated from an adult who received the AZD1222 COVID-19 vaccine.

The V call is TRBV18, the J call TRBJ1-5; 8 positions match TRBD1. Trimming removed 4 bases from V and 7 bases from J; junction bases left unmatched: 6. In germline, CDR1 is KGHSH, CDR2 LQKENI. This CDR3 has 14 residues. CDR3: CASSLDRGGQPQHF. Written as DNA, the CDR3 is TGTGCCAGCTCACTAGACAGGGGCGGGCAGCCCCAGCATTTT.

This rearrangement joins TRBV9 to TRBJ1-1; D is unclear. Trimming took 6 bases from V and 0 from J, leaving 6 bases between them. The CDR3 spans 12 residues. Germline V lookup: CDR1 SGDLS, CDR2 YYNGEE. The CDR3 sequence: CASKRMNTEAFF. CDR3 DNA sequence: TGTGCCAGCAAGCGTATGAACACTGAAGCTTTCTTT. Looking up the rest from reference TRBV9 and TRBJ1-1 gives the full variable domain: DSGVTQTPKHLITATGQRVTLRCSPRSGDLSVYWYQQSLDQGLQFLIQYYNGEERAKGNILERFSAQQFPDLHSELNLSSLELGDSALYFCASKRMNTEAFFGQGTRLTVV.

CDR3 loop: CASSGGGGLTSGYTF. The CDR3 region has the DNA TGTGCCAGCAGTGGCGGTGGGGGGCTGACCAGTGGCTACACCTTC. The chain links TRBV2 to TRBJ1-2; tentative D call: TRBD1 (6 bases). Trimming stripped 4 bases from V and 7 bases from J, with 19 bases between. CDR3 size: 15 residues. Per germline, CDR1 SNHLY and CDR2 FYNNEI.

The chain links TRBV5-1 to TRBJ1-1, with a possible D match to TRBD1 (5 bases). The CDR3 runs 12 residues. Germline CDR1 and CDR2: SGHRS and YFSETQ. V lost 2 bases, J lost 8 bases, and 10 bases lay in between. The CDR3 is CASSFGAGEAFF. CDR3 nucleotides: TGCGCCAGCAGCTTCGGGGCGGGGGAAGCTTTCTTT.

The DNA for the CDR3 is TGCAGTGCTAGTTGGAGAGACTATGGCTACACCTTC. Encoded protein: CSASWRDYGYTF. The V and J genes are TRBV20-1 and TRBJ1-2; no clear D. The V end was cut by 3 bases, the J end by 3 bases, with 8 bases between. The CDR3 contains 12 residues. Germline values: CDR1 DFQATT, CDR2 SNEGSKA (reference sequence).

This clone was observed a handful of times. This rearrangement joins TRBV15 to TRBJ1-3; possibly TRBD1 for D (6 bases). Looked up from germline, CDR1 is LNHNV and CDR2 is YYDKDF (reference sequence). CDR3 size: 16 residues. V was pared by 0 bases and J by 3 bases, with 12 bases between. CDR3 amino acids: CATSREVGASGNTIYF. The DNA of the CDR3 is TGTGCCACCAGCAGAGAGGTGGGGGCAAGTGGAAACACCATATATTTT.

The chain combines TRBV28 with TRBJ2-2, with TRBD2 identical over 7 bases. From germline, CDR1 is MDHEN and CDR2 SYDVKM. This CDR3 is 15 amino acids long. Trimming cost V 8 bases and J 3 bases; bases outside gene matches: 9. CDR3 bases: TGTGCCAGCTTTACGGCAGGGAGGGACACCGGGGAGCTGTTTTTT. Protein product: CASFTAGRDTGELFF.

CDR3 loop: CASSETGSNYGYTF. DNA of the CDR3: TGTGCCAGCAGTGAAACGGGGTCTAACTATGGCTACACCTTC. The chain combines TRBV25-1 with TRBJ1-2, with D unclear. From germline, CDR1 is MGHDK and CDR2 SYGVNS. Trimming took 2 bases from V and 0 from J, leaving 7 bases between them. The CDR3 is 14 residues long.

The chain couples TRBV10-2 to TRBJ2-7; D is uncertain. This CDR3 is built from 10 residues. V was cut by 5 bases and J by 3 bases, with 2 bases left in between. Germline V CDR1 and CDR2: WSHSY, SAAADI. The CDR3: CASSNYEQYF. The CDR3 coding sequence is TGCGCCAGCAGTAACTACGAGCAGTACTTC.

This clone has only a few counts. The V gene is TRBV7-6, the J gene TRBJ1-1, with D maybe TRBD1 (5 bases). V was shortened by 4 bases and J by 3 bases, with 21 bases between the two germline ends. The CDR3 has 17 amino acids. From germline, CDR1 is SGHVS and CDR2 FNYEAQ. DNA of the CDR3: TGTGCCAGCAGCTCTAGCCGTTCCCAGGTAGGGGACACTGAAGCTTTCTTT. It encodes CASSSSRSQVGDTEAFF.

In this sample, this clone turned up a few times. The chain recombines TRBV19 with TRBJ1-6; 9 bases match TRBD1. The CDR3 has 15 amino acids. After removal of 3 bases from V and 9 bases from J, the junction contained 6 bases not matched to a gene. Germline V gene data show CDR1 as LNHDA and CDR2 as SQIVND (reference sequence). Here the CDR3 DNA reads TGTGCCAGTAGTATTGTGGGGACAGGGTCTTCACCCCTCCACTTT. It is translated as CASSIVGTGSSPLHF. Together with reference TRBV19 and TRBJ1-6, the CDR3 gives the full variable domain: DGGITQSPKYLFRKEGQNVTLSCEQNLNHDAMYWYRQDPGQGLRLIYYSQIVNDFQKGDIAEGYSVSREKKESFPLTVTSAQKNPTAFYLCASSIVGTGSSPLHFGNGTRLTVT.

The chain uses TRBV24-1 and TRBJ1-2; D not resolved. Trimming stripped 3 bases from V and 8 bases from J, with 15 bases between. The CDR3 consists of 14 residues. The germline V gene encodes CDR1 KGHDR and CDR2 SFDVKD. The CDR3 DNA reads TGTGCCACCAGTGATCTGCCCGGGAGGTCGGGCTACACCTTC. This gives the protein CATSDLPGRSGYTF.

The genes are TRBV7-9 and TRBJ2-1; D is ambiguous. The germline V and J ends were trimmed by 1 base and 4 bases, with 11 bases remaining between them. CDR3 length: 15 residues. Germline V gene data show CDR1 as SEHNR and CDR2 as FQNEAQ (reference sequence). CDR3 sequence (DNA): TGTGCCAGCAGCTTAGTGACCCACTCTTACAATGAGCAGTTCTTC. Amino acid sequence: CASSLVTHSYNEQFF.

This clone was counted a few times. The V call is TRBV6-4, the J call TRBJ1-2; 9 nucleotides agree with TRBD1. This CDR3 is built from 14 residues. V lost 3 bases and J lost 8; bases outside the gene matches: 7. Per the germline V gene, CDR1 is MRHNA and CDR2 is SNTAGT. The CDR3 sequence: CASSETGGFGGYTF. CDR3 nucleotide sequence: TGTGCCAGCAGTGAGACAGGGGGTTTTGGGGGCTACACCTTC.

This clone was detected many times. Other DNA sequences in this specimen translate into the identical CDR3. The chain carries TRBV7-9 and TRBJ1-2, with D possibly being TRBD1 (5 bases). Germline CDR1 and CDR2: SEHNR and FQNEAQ (reference sequence). V lost 1 base and J lost 11, with 11 bases in between. CDR3 length: 12 amino acids. CDR3: CASSLDIQGYTF. The CDR3 DNA reads TGTGCCAGCAGCTTAGACATTCAGGGTTACACCTTC.

This clone has just one count. This chain connects TRBV2 to TRBJ2-5; D is uncertain. The germline V gene encodes CDR1 SNHLY and CDR2 FYNNEI. This CDR3 is built from 13 residues. The V gene lost 3 bases and the J gene lost 5 bases, with 10 bases spanning the gap. Here the CDR3 reads CASSDRKRETQYF. The CDR3 DNA follows: TGTGCCAGCAGTGATCGTAAAAGGGAGACCCAGTACTTC.

The gene calls are TRBV11-3 and TRBJ2-7, with TRBD2 identical over 8 bases. CDR1 is SGHNT and CDR2 is YENEEA in the germline V gene. V was clipped by 3 bases and J by 2 bases; unmatched bases: 3. The CDR3 has 14 amino acids. The CDR3: CASSLGGGTYEQYF. The CDR3 nucleotides read TGTGCCAGCAGCTTGGGCGGGGGGACCTACGAGCAGTACTTC.

The chain carries TRBV19 and TRBJ2-3, with 8 bases aligning to TRBD2. The V gene's germline CDR1 is LNHDA and CDR2 SQIVND (reference sequence). J gave up 4 bases and V 3 bases, and 3 bases lay outside the gene matches. This CDR3 spans 14 amino acids. CDR3 sequence reads: CASSILGGADTQYF. In DNA form, the CDR3 reads TGTGCCAGTAGTATCCTCGGGGGGGCAGATACGCAGTATTTT.

The rearrangement joins TRBV12-3 or TRBV12-4 to TRBJ1-1; 8 bases agree with TRBD1. CDR3 size: 13 residues. V shed 7 bases and J 5 bases; nucleotides not matched to a gene: 6. DNA for the CDR3: TGTGCCAGCACTCAGGGGGCAGGGACTGAAGCTTTCTTT. It codes for CASTQGAGTEAFF.

V gene TRBV5-8 combines with J gene TRBJ1-1; D is unresolved. From germline, CDR1 is SGHTS and CDR2 YDEGEE. Deletions cut 4 bases from V and 6 bases from J, with 13 bases between. The CDR3 length is 13 residues. CDR3 amino acids: CASSTGIFSEAFF. CDR3 sequence (DNA): TGTGCCAGCAGCACGGGAATCTTCTCTGAAGCTTTCTTT.

The chain recombines TRBV4-2 with TRBJ2-2; tentative D call: TRBD2 (6 bases). The CDR3 contains 17 residues. The V end lost 1 base, the J end lost 5 bases, and 17 bases lay between the germline ends. CDR1 LGHNA and CDR2 YNFKEQ come from the germline V gene. This CDR3 is CASSQGDSGVGTGELFF. The CDR3 DNA reads as TGTGCCAGCAGCCAAGGGGACTCGGGGGTAGGGACCGGGGAGCTGTTTTTT.

V gene TRBV19 combines with J gene TRBJ2-7; maybe TRBD2 (6 bases). Trimming stripped 7 bases from V and 2 bases from J, with 12 bases between. This CDR3 contains 13 residues. Germline CDR1 reads LNHDA; CDR2 reads SQIVND (reference sequence). The CDR3 here is CASTAGIPYEQYF. CDR3 DNA sequence: TGTGCCAGTACGGCGGGGATCCCCTACGAGCAGTACTTC.

The chain joins TRBV4-1 to TRBJ1-2; the D gene is possibly TRBD1 (5 bases). V gave up 2 bases and J gave up 4 bases, with 14 bases separating them. Germline-derived CDR1 and CDR2 are MGHRA and YSYEKL. This CDR3 has 15 residues. In DNA, the CDR3 is TGCGCCAGCAGCCAAATCTCCGGGACCCCCTATGGCTACACCTTC. Protein product: CASSQISGTPYGYTF.

The rearrangement joins TRBV18 to TRBJ1-1, with unresolved D. The CDR3 covers 15 residues. Germline V lookup: CDR1 KGHSH, CDR2 LQKENI. V gave up 1 base and J gave up 0 bases, with 9 bases separating them. The CDR3 bases are TGTGCCAGCTCACCACGTATGGAGGTGAACACTGAAGCTTTCTTT. Translating it yields CASSPRMEVNTEAFF.

V usage is TRBV7-6 and J usage is TRBJ2-1, with D possibly TRBD2 on 6 matching bases. Germline loops: CDR1 SGHVS, CDR2 FNYEAQ. Between the trimmed V and J ends, which lost 3 bases and 10 bases, there was a span of 13 bases. This CDR3 region has 13 residues. CDR3 sequence: CASSFGGGGEQFF. The CDR3 nucleotides read TGTGCCAGCAGCTTTGGGGGAGGTGGGGAGCAGTTCTTC.

This sequence joins TRBV18 and TRBJ1-4; possible D gene TRBD1, 6 bases. V lost 3 bases to trimming and J lost 1 base, with 12 bases between them. Germline V gene lookup returns CDR1 KGHSH and CDR2 LQKENI. The CDR3 runs 16 residues. CDR3 nucleotides: TGTGCCAGCTCACCCGTACAGGGCCAAACTAATGAAAAACTGTTTTTT. Translation: CASSPVQGQTNEKLFF. Together with reference TRBV18 and TRBJ1-4, the CDR3 gives the full variable domain: NAGVMQNPRHLVRRRGQEARLRCSPMKGHSHVYWYRQLPEEGLKFMVYLQKENIIDESGMPKERFSAEFPKEGPSILRIQQVVRGDSAAYFCASSPVQGQTNEKLFFGSGTQLSVL.

This chain uses TRBV18 with TRBJ2-5, with unresolved D. The CDR3 runs 12 residues. Trimming removed 3 bases at V and 5 bases at J, with 7 bases between. CDR1 is KGHSH and CDR2 is LQKENI in the germline V gene. CDR3 coding DNA: TGTGCCAGCTCACCGATTGTCGAGACCCAGTACTTC. Its protein product is CASSPIVETQYF. Full variable domain (remainder filled in from reference TRBV18 and TRBJ2-5): NAGVMQNPRHLVRRRGQEARLRCSPMKGHSHVYWYRQLPEEGLKFMVYLQKENIIDESGMPKERFSAEFPKEGPSILRIQQVVRGDSAAYFCASSPIVETQYFGPGTRLLVL.

The gene calls are TRBV2 and TRBJ1-3; D unresolved. Germline V gives CDR1 SNHLY, CDR2 FYNNEI. The length of the CDR3 is 14 residues. Trimming shortened V by 6 bases and J by 4 bases, and 13 bases separated the two germline ends. The CDR3 sequence is CASRGLRGGNTIYF. The CDR3 nucleotides read TGTGCCAGCAGAGGATTGCGGGGAGGAAACACCATATATTTT.

The V and J genes are TRBV23-1 and TRBJ2-4; 7 bases align to TRBD2. TRBV23-1 is placed among ORFs of uncertain function. Trimming cost V 0 bases and J 8 bases; bases outside gene matches: 7. The CDR3 has 15 residues. The CDR3 is CASSQSWGGSYIQYF. For the CDR3, the DNA is TGCGCCAGCAGTCAATCGTGGGGCGGGAGTTACATTCAGTACTTC.

The chain uses TRBV7-8 and TRBJ1-1, with D unclear. The length of the CDR3 is 13 residues. Germline V gene data show CDR1 as SGHVS and CDR2 as FQNEAQ. The ends were cut back, 5 bases at V and 3 bases at J, with 10 bases in the middle. The CDR3 is CASSDGEDTEAFF. CDR3 bases: TGTGCCAGCAGCGACGGGGAGGACACTGAAGCTTTCTTT.